Listed here are 5 T cell receptor beta chains from one sample, sequenced in a study of shared clonotypes between healthy human individuals. Assay used: immunoSEQ multiplex PCR; TCRdb lists only in-frame clones, some missing. The table shows 2 million to 2.5 million clones, with more than 90% occurring only once. The sequencing sample was made of naive CD4+ T cells sorted from blood. Documented subset: CD45RA+ positively selected. The source of these receptors is a man aged 18-30 years in good health.

This sequence joins TRBV28 and TRBJ1-1; TRBD1 might be the D (5 bases). CDR1 is MDHEN and CDR2 is SYDVKM in the germline V gene. This CDR3 contains 15 residues. Trimming cost V 8 bases and J 3 bases, with 19 bases left between them. The DNA of the CDR3 is TGTGCCAGCCATGCCGCCCACGGGGGATACACTGAAGCTTTCTTT. It codes for CASHAAHGGYTEAFF. The complete variable domain, with remaining parts taken from reference TRBV28 and TRBJ1-1, reads DVKVTQSSRYLVKRTGEKVFLECVQDMDHENMFWYRQDPGLGLRLIYFSYDVKMKEKGDIPEGYSVSREKKERFSLILESASTNQTSMYLCASHAAHGGYTEAFFGQGTRLTVV.

The V and J genes are TRBV2 and TRBJ2-2, with TRBD2 matching over 9 bases. Germline V gene lookup returns CDR1 SNHLY and CDR2 FYNNEI. CDR3 length equals 16 residues. Trimming took 4 bases from V and 15 from J; bases not matched to a gene: 18. CDR3 sequence: CASSVGWAASGNRVFF. Here the CDR3 DNA reads TGTGCCAGCAGTGTAGGGTGGGCGGCTAGCGGGAATCGGGTGTTTTTT.

Regarding this clone: The same CDR3 arises from other DNA sequences in this sample as well. The V gene is TRBV11-3, the J gene TRBJ2-1, with a tentative D call TRBD2 (6 bases). The CDR3 runs to 14 residues. Per the germline V gene, CDR1 is SGHNT and CDR2 is YENEEA. The V end lost 1 base, the J end lost 6 bases, and 10 bases lay between the germline ends. Written as DNA, the CDR3 is TGTGCCAGCAGCTTAGGGCGGGGAAGCAATGAGCAGTTCTTC. It translates to CASSLGRGSNEQFF.

As to this clone: Other DNA variants within this sample encode the same CDR3. The rearrangement links TRBV28 to TRBJ1-2; TRBD1 matches 7 bases. This CDR3 region has 13 residues. Germline CDR1 reads MDHEN; CDR2 reads SYDVKM. V lost 6 bases, J lost 4 bases, and 5 bases stayed unmatched. The CDR3 DNA reads TGTGCCAGCAGGCCAGGGACAGTCTATGGCTACACCTTC. This codes for CASRPGTVYGYTF.

V gene TRBV19 combines with J gene TRBJ2-3; TRBD2 matches 7 bases. The CDR3 totals 14 residues. J gave up 4 bases and V 4 bases, and 5 bases lay outside the gene matches. From germline, CDR1 is LNHDA and CDR2 SQIVND (reference sequence). The CDR3 here is CASSSGSSPDTQYF. DNA of the CDR3: TGTGCCAGTAGTAGCGGGAGTAGCCCAGATACGCAGTATTTT.